This record concerns one T cell receptor beta chain sequence. The study ran its PCR with 60 Vbeta and 13 Jbeta primers. The data were produced by immunoSEQ multiplex PCR, yet TCRdb's version contains in-frame clones alone and is incomplete. The sample holds under 200,000 clones; about three quarters are singletons and the top ten take more than 13%. This record comes from a study of cytomegalovirus exposure and HLA in healthy donors. Germline CDR1 and CDR2: SGHTA and FQGNSA. CDR3 length equals 15 residues. Trimming left V 2 bases short and J 3 bases short, with 8 bases between. Sequencing was performed on PBMCs. The chain employs TRBV7-2 and TRBJ1-6, with a possible D match to TRBD1 (5 bases). The sequence came from a man in his forties or fifties in good health and CMV-seropositive. The CDR3 DNA is TGTGCCAGCAGCTTATGGGGGGTCTATAATTCACCCCTCCACTTT. It codes for CASSLWGVYNSPLHF.